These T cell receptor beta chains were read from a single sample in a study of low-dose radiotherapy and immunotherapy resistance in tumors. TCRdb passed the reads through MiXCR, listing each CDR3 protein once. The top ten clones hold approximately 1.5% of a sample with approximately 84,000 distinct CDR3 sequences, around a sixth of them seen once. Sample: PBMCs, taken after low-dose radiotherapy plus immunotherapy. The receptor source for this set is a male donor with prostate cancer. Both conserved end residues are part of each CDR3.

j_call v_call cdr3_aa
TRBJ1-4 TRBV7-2 CASSSIQGGREKLFF
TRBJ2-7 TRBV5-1 CASSQDRGVYEQYF
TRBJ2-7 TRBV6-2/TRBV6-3 CASSYYRGGGVNEQYF
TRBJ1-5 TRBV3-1 CASSQRGGQPQHF
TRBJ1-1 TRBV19 CASSIGQANTEAFF
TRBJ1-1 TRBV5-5 CASSLAGRGGTEAFF
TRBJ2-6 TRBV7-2 CASSSGQASGANVLTF
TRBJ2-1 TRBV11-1 CASSIGGRGGSGTTYNEQFF
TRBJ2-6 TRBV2 CASSEGRTGANVLTF
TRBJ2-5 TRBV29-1 CSVAGGLAIQETQYF
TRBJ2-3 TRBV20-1 CSARSSGSRDTQYF
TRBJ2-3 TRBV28 CASSQGPGAVTQYF
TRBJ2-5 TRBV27 CASSLSEPTSGKKETQYF
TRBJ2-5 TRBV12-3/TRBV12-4 CASSSGHAETQYF
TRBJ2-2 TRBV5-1 CASIQDRTENTGELFF
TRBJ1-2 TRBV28 CASSGYRDRVGNYGYTF
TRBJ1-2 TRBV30 CAWSDRDSRIYGYTF
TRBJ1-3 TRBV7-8 CASSLGAVSGNTIYF
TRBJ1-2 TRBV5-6 CASSLVPQDYGYTF
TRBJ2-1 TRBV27 CASGWDEQFF
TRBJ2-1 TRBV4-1 CASSQDSTTGEQFF
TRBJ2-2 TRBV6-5 CASSYSPGGRSGELFF
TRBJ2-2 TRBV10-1 CASSSPGTGELFF
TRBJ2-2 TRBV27 CASRGTGSSSGELFF
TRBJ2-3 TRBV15 CATSRESPTDTQYF
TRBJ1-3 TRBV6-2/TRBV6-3 CASKLTVSGNTIYF